The 17 T cell receptor beta chains reported below all come from one sample, sequenced in a study of Ad26.COV2.S vaccination and SARS-CoV-2 variants. Treatment indicated: around 19 received Ad26.COV2.S at low or high dose, single or two shots; roughly five received placebo; per-sample allocation not given. Specimens were obtained on day 63 following the first vaccine or placebo injection. Sequenced by immunoSEQ multiplex PCR; TCRdb stores in-frame clones only, minus some. This sample has 430,000 or so clones; 80% to 95% occur once, and the top ten carry over 9%. The sequencing used peripheral blood, collected in a trial of Ad26.COV2.S vaccine versus placebo. Every receptor here comes from a person between 18 and 59 years old who received the Ad26.COV2.S COVID-19 vaccine or a placebo.

This clone was observed at least ten times. The gene calls are TRBV13 and TRBJ2-7; D remains unclear. V lost 5 bases to trimming and J lost 2 bases, with 16 bases between them. The germline V gene has CDR1 PRHDT and CDR2 FYEKMQ (reference sequence). This CDR3 contains 15 residues. The CDR3 nucleotides are TGTGCCAGCAGCCACGGACCGAACCTCCCCTACGAGCAGTACTTC. It yields the protein CASSHGPNLPYEQYF.

The CDR3 region is CASSYRGDTEAFF. CDR3 nucleotides: TGTGCCAGCTCTTACAGGGGGGACACTGAAGCTTTCTTT. The genes are TRBV18 and TRBJ1-1; 8 bases line up with TRBD1. The CDR3 totals 13 residues. The junction had 3 bases not matched to a gene; V was cut back by 6 bases and J by 3 bases. Germline CDR1 KGHSH, CDR2 LQKENI.

The chain combines TRBV6-5 with TRBJ2-5; 8 bases fit TRBD1. Germline V gene data show CDR1 as MNHEY and CDR2 as SVGAGI. The CDR3 is 16 amino acids. V lost 0 bases, J lost 2 bases, and 5 bases stayed unmatched. CDR3 nucleotide sequence: TGTGCCAGCAGTTACTCCCCAAGACAGGGGCAAGAGACCCAGTACTTC. This sequence encodes CASSYSPRQGQETQYF.

This chain joins TRBV28 and TRBJ2-7; 15 bases fit TRBD2. The junction had 7 bases not matched to a gene; V was cut back by 5 bases and J by 5 bases. Germline CDR1 reads MDHEN; CDR2 reads SYDVKM. The CDR3 loop spans 16 amino acids. The CDR3 spells CASSPGLAGGWHEQYF. CDR3 nucleotide sequence: TGTGCCAGCAGTCCCGGACTAGCGGGAGGGTGGCACGAGCAGTACTTC.

This chain connects TRBV30 to TRBJ1-2; TRBD1 aligns across 8 bases. This CDR3 has 14 residues. Germline V gene lookup returns CDR1 GTSNPN and CDR2 SVGIG (reference sequence). After removal of 3 bases from V and 6 bases from J, the junction contained 9 bases not matched to a gene. The CDR3 loop is CAWSSDRGLNGYTF. In DNA, the CDR3 is TGTGCCTGGAGCTCCGACAGGGGACTTAATGGCTACACCTTC.

The CDR3 region is CASSPQNGETQYF. The CDR3 DNA follows: TGTGCCAGCAGCCCACAGAACGGGGAGACCCAGTACTTC. The genes are TRBV21-1 and TRBJ2-5. TRBV21-1 is labeled a pseudogene. CDR3 length equals 13 residues.

This CDR3 is CSVSVAGTEAFF. As DNA, the CDR3 is TGCAGCGTTTCGGTGGCAGGCACTGAAGCTTTCTTT. This rearrangement joins TRBV29-1 to TRBJ1-1; D not certain. This CDR3 is 12 amino acids long. Germline V lookup: CDR1 SQVTM, CDR2 ANQGSEA. Trimming cost V 5 bases and J 4 bases, with 11 bases left between them.

The gene calls are TRBV30 and TRBJ1-1; D remains unclear. Trimming removed 0 bases at V and 0 bases at J, with 11 bases between. Germline V CDR1 and CDR2: GTSNPN, SVGIG (reference sequence). The CDR3 is 15 residues long. Here the CDR3 DNA reads TGTGCCTGGAGTGTATGGGGAGTGATGAACACTGAAGCTTTCTTT. Its protein product is CAWSVWGVMNTEAFF.

The chain combines TRBV7-2 with TRBJ2-7; D possibly uses TRBD1 or TRBD2 (7 bases each). Germline CDR1 is SGHTA and CDR2 is FQGNSA. This CDR3 is built from 15 residues. The V and J ends lost 5 bases and 5 bases respectively, with 19 bases between them. CDR3 nucleotide sequence: TGTGCCAGCAGCCGGAGCGGGGCAGGGGGAGACGAGCAGTACTTC. Translating gives CASSRSGAGGDEQYF.

CDR3 coding DNA: TGTGCCAGCAGTTACTGGGGCAGGGCCCCCTATGGCTACACCTTC. Amino acids: CASSYWGRAPYGYTF. The chain has TRBV6-5 and TRBJ1-2; weak D call: TRBD1 (5 bases). The CDR3 runs 15 residues. The germline gives CDR1 MNHEY, CDR2 SVGAGI. With 1 base removed from V and 4 bases from J, the gap between germline ends came to 13 bases.

This chain joins TRBV15 and TRBJ2-7; D ambiguous. This CDR3 comprises 13 residues. The germline V gene encodes CDR1 LNHNV and CDR2 YYDKDF (reference sequence). Between the trimmed V and J ends, which lost 1 base and 2 bases, there was a span of 6 bases. CDR3 in DNA: TGTGCCACCAGCAGAGGTGGGCCCTACGAGCAGTACTTC. This codes for CATSRGGPYEQYF. Supplemented by reference TRBV15 and TRBJ2-7, the full variable domain reads DAMVIQNPRYQVTQFGKPVTLSCSQTLNHNVMYWYQQKSSQAPKLLFHYYDKDFNNEADTPDNFQSRRPNTSFCFLDIRSPGLGDTAMYLCATSRGGPYEQYFGPGTRLTVT.

A remark on this clone: Relative to the germline gene, one junction end is altered; a read error may explain this. This sequence joins TRBV19 and TRBJ1-4; D is perhaps TRBD1 (6 bases). This CDR3 has 15 residues. The V gene's germline CDR1 is LNHDA and CDR2 SQIVND (reference sequence). The DNA for the CDR3 is TGTGCCAGCAGTAGTCTGGGACAAGTTCGAGAAAAACTGTTTTTT. Translation: CASSSLGQVREKLFF.

The V gene is TRBV19, the J gene TRBJ2-2; D remains unclear. Deletions cut 3 bases from V and 0 bases from J, with 2 bases between. The CDR3 extends over 13 amino acids. From germline, CDR1 is LNHDA and CDR2 SQIVND (reference sequence). The CDR3 loop reads CASSMSNTGELFF. Written as DNA, the CDR3 is TGTGCCAGTAGTATGTCGAACACCGGGGAGCTGTTTTTT.

For the CDR3, the DNA is TGTGCCTGGAGTGTCTGGGGAATGTGGGACTCTGGAAACACCATATATTTT. Its translation is CAWSVWGMWDSGNTIYF. This rearrangement joins TRBV30 to TRBJ1-3; D call uncertain. CDR3 length: 17 residues. Germline CDR1 reads GTSNPN; CDR2 reads SVGIG (reference sequence). V lost 0 bases, J lost 0 bases, and 15 bases lay in between.

The rearrangement links TRBV2 to TRBJ1-1; D remains ambiguous. Deletions cut 6 bases from V and 1 base from J, with 9 bases between. The V gene's germline CDR1 is SNHLY and CDR2 FYNNEI. The CDR3 contains 13 residues. The CDR3 region has the DNA TGTGCCAGCAGACTACGGGGGAACACTGAAGCTTTCTTT. Translating it yields CASRLRGNTEAFF.

This clone was counted only a few times. The gene calls are TRBV18 and TRBJ1-5, with D possibly being TRBD1 (5 bases). Germline V gene lookup returns CDR1 KGHSH and CDR2 LQKENI. This CDR3 comprises 13 residues. The V gene lost 5 bases and the J gene lost 3 bases, with 8 bases spanning the gap. As DNA, the CDR3 is TGTGCCAGCTCAGACAGCCTCAATCAGCCCCAGCATTTT. It codes for CASSDSLNQPQHF. Drawing the rest from reference TRBV18 and TRBJ1-5, the complete variable domain is NAGVMQNPRHLVRRRGQEARLRCSPMKGHSHVYWYRQLPEEGLKFMVYLQKENIIDESGMPKERFSAEFPKEGPSILRIQQVVRGDSAAYFCASSDSLNQPQHFGDGTRLSIL.

The V gene is TRBV19, the J gene TRBJ2-4; D assignment may be TRBD1 or TRBD2 (5 bases each). The germline gives CDR1 LNHDA, CDR2 SQIVND (reference sequence). The CDR3 has 13 residues. V dropped 5 bases and J dropped 9 bases, with 14 bases sitting between them. CDR3 in DNA: TGTGCCAGTAGTTGGGACGAGAGAGGCATTCAGTACTTC. It codes for CASSWDERGIQYF.